This TCR beta chain was captured in a study of Graves' ophthalmopathy and Graves' hyperthyroidism. RNA transcripts yielded amplified TCR beta CDR3 regions. A first-round RT-PCR used HTBI primers, followed by a second-round multiplex PCR. TCRdb fed the multiplex PCR reads into MiXCR, producing one record per CDR3 protein. This table has 650,000 to 900,000 distinct CDR3 sequences, approximately 40% appearing once. Trimming removed 3 bases from V and 5 bases from J, with 14 bases in between. The CDR3 length is 15 residues. The V gene's germline CDR1 is SGHKS and CDR2 YYEKEE (reference sequence). Sequenced input: peripheral blood. The chain has TRBV5-5 and TRBJ1-4, with unresolved D. The TCR originated in an adult man with Graves' ophthalmopathy. CDR3 loop: CASSSGVRKNEKLFF. CDR3 DNA: TGTGCCAGCAGCTCTGGCGTTCGGAAAAATGAAAAACTGTTTTTT.